The 14 T cell receptor beta chains below all came from one sample that was sequenced in a study of neurological immune-mediated disorders. TCRdb re-called the 5' RACE reads through MiXCR, storing one row per CDR3 protein. The sample holds about 38,000 distinct CDR3 sequences, around a tenth seen once. Sequencing was performed on CD4+ T cells from blood. These receptors all stem from a woman in her thirties with HTLV-1-associated myelopathy (HAM/TSP).

The CDR3 DNA sequence: TGTGCCTGGAGTGTATGGGGACAGGGAGTCACTGAAGCTTTCTTT. Translation: CAWSVWGQGVTEAFF. The chain joins TRBV30 to TRBJ1-1; 9 bases agree with TRBD1. CDR1 and CDR2 from the germline V gene are GTSNPN and SVGIG (reference sequence). J lost 4 bases, V lost 0 bases, and 6 bases had no gene match. The CDR3 loop spans 15 amino acids.

This clonotype was counted many times. The J gene is TRBJ2-7, the V gene TRBV20-1, with 9 bases aligning to TRBD1. The junction had 1 base not matched to a gene; V was cut back by 6 bases and J by 4 bases. The CDR3 extends over 11 amino acids. Germline-derived CDR1 and CDR2 are DFQATT and SNEGSKA (reference sequence). CDR3: CSAGTGYEQYF. CDR3 in DNA: TGCAGTGCCGGGACAGGGTACGAGCAGTACTTC.

This clonotype was seen repeatedly, ten times or more. The V and J genes are TRBV4-1 and TRBJ2-7; tentative D call: TRBD1 (6 bases). This CDR3 is built from 15 residues. Germline V gives CDR1 MGHRA, CDR2 YSYEKL. V was shortened by 2 bases and J by 6 bases, with 17 bases between the two germline ends. The CDR3 nucleotides read TGCGCCAGCAGCCAAATAGGGGGAATCATATTCGAGCAGTACTTC. It is translated as CASSQIGGIIFEQYF.

Many counts were recorded for this clonotype. This chain connects TRBV20-1 to TRBJ1-6, with TRBD1 identical over 9 bases. V was pared by 2 bases and J by 0 bases, with 8 bases of the junction left unmatched. Germline CDR1 reads DFQATT; CDR2 reads SNEGSKA (reference sequence). The CDR3 is 18 amino acids. DNA for the CDR3: TGCAGTGCTAGAATCGGACAGGGGCAACACTCCTATAATTCACCCCTCCACTTT. Its translation is CSARIGQGQHSYNSPLHF.

This clonotype was detected ten times or more. V and J are TRBV20-1 and TRBJ1-2, with D hard to call. V shed 2 bases and J shed 4 bases, with 11 bases lying between them. Germline values: CDR1 DFQATT, CDR2 SNEGSKA (reference sequence). The CDR3 extends over 13 amino acids. CDR3 sequence reads: CSARTPDGYGYTF. The DNA of the CDR3 is TGCAGTGCTAGAACACCAGACGGCTATGGCTACACCTTC.

The table lists this clonotype with many counts. The chain joins TRBV20-1 to TRBJ1-5; 9 bases map to TRBD1. This CDR3 is 17 amino acids long. After removal of 5 bases from V and 3 bases from J, the junction contained 14 bases not matched to a gene. The germline V gene encodes CDR1 DFQATT and CDR2 SNEGSKA (reference sequence). CDR3: CSAARTRTGANNQPQHF. The CDR3 nucleotides are TGCAGTGCTGCCCGAACCCGGACAGGGGCGAACAATCAGCCCCAGCATTTT.

The sample holds many counts of this clonotype. The chain joins TRBV12-3 or TRBV12-4 to TRBJ2-1, with D hard to call. The CDR3 is 15 amino acids. V lost 5 bases and J lost 0, with 11 bases in between. The CDR3 loop is CASSITSSSYNEQFF. CDR3 in DNA: TGTGCCAGCAGTATTACATCAAGCTCCTACAATGAGCAGTTCTTC.

This clonotype was observed at least ten times. The V call is TRBV28, the J call TRBJ2-7; D uncertain. The CDR3 sequence is 13 residues long. Germline lookup yields CDR1 MDHEN and CDR2 SYDVKM. Trimming removed 3 bases at V and 1 base at J, with 7 bases between. CDR3 protein: CASSFSLSYEQYF. CDR3 coding DNA: TGTGCCAGCAGTTTCTCTCTTTCCTACGAGCAGTACTTC.

This clonotype was seen at least ten times. The V and J genes are TRBV29-1 and TRBJ2-1; 9 bases map to TRBD2. This CDR3 comprises 17 residues. The trim removed 0 bases at V and 3 bases at J, leaving 9 bases unmatched. CDR1 and CDR2 from the germline V gene are SQVTM and ANQGSEA. CDR3 in DNA: TGCAGCGTTGAAGATCAAGCGGGGGGAGGGGGCTACAATGAGCAGTTCTTC. It translates to CSVEDQAGGGGYNEQFF.

In its sample, this clonotype was seen many times. As DNA, the CDR3 is TGCAGTGCTACCTCAGGACAGGGCCGATATGGCTACACCTTC. Translated, it gives CSATSGQGRYGYTF. The V and J genes are TRBV20-1 and TRBJ1-2, with 8 bases matching TRBD1. J lost 5 bases, V lost 4 bases, and 9 bases had no gene match. The CDR3 covers 14 residues. Germline assignment: CDR1 DFQATT and CDR2 SNEGSKA (reference sequence).

This clonotype was counted many times. The chain carries TRBV20-1 and TRBJ2-1; 7 bases match TRBD2. Trimming removed 6 bases from V and 4 bases from J; junction bases left unmatched: 9. The CDR3 consists of 14 residues. Germline V gene sequence: CDR1 DFQATT, CDR2 SNEGSKA (reference sequence). The CDR3 protein is CSAYGASGYNEQFF. Written as DNA, the CDR3 is TGCAGTGCCTACGGGGCTAGCGGATACAATGAGCAGTTCTTC.

The chain is built from TRBV5-3 and TRBJ1-5, with D perhaps matching TRBD1 (6 bases). TRBV5-3 is noted as an ORF with a role that remains uncertain. The germline V and J ends were trimmed by 4 bases and 0 bases, with 17 bases remaining between them. CDR3 size: 17 residues. The CDR3 nucleotides read TGTGCCAGAAGCAGAACCCGGACAGACGCTAGCAATCAGCCCCAGCATTTT. Protein: CARSRTRTDASNQPQHF.

This clonotype was counted ten times or more. The chain joins TRBV29-1 to TRBJ1-1; D call uncertain. Trimming pared 4 bases from V and 9 bases from J, leaving 12 bases between. CDR3 length equals 11 residues. CDR1 is SQVTM and CDR2 is ANQGSEA in the germline V gene. CDR3 DNA sequence: TGCAGCGTTGTAGGAGAAACCCAAGCTTTCTTT. This gives the protein CSVVGETQAFF.

The chain recombines TRBV5-1 with TRBJ1-1; D is ambiguous. CDR1 and CDR2 (germline): SGHRS, YFSETQ. The CDR3 runs 12 residues. Trimming cost V 4 bases and J 7 bases, with 11 bases left between them. The CDR3 bases are TGCGCCAGCAGCGCAGGAGGTATTGAAGCTTTCTTT. Translation: CASSAGGIEAFF.